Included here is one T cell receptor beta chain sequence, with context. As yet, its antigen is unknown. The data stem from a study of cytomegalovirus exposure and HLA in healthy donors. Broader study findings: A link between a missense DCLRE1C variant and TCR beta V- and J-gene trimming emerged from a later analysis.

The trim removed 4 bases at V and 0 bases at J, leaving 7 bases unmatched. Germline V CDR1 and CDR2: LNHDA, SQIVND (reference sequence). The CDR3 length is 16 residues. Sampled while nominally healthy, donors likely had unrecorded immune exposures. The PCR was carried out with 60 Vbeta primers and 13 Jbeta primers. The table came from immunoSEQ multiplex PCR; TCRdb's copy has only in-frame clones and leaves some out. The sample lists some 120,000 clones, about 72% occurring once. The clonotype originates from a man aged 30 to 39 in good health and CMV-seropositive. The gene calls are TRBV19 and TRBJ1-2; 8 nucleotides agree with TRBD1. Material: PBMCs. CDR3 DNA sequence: TGTGCCAGTAGTAAGGGACAGGTGACCGCTAACTATGGCTACACCTTC. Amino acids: CASSKGQVTANYGYTF.